These 4 T cell receptor beta chains were all obtained from the same sample, sequenced in a study of CD8+CD57+ T cells in acquired aplastic anemia. Those patients picked for sequencing had displayed CD8+CD57+ cell expansion on flow cytometry. The template for TCR beta VDJ and CDR3 sequence profiling was genomic DNA. TCRdb reprocessed the reads via MiXCR and lists one record per CDR3 protein. The table records 190,000 or so distinct CDR3 sequences, 48% of them present only once. Material: sorted CD4+, CD8+, or CD8+CD57+ T cells (not recorded which) from PBMCs. The receptors here all came from a human donor with aplastic anemia.

The J gene is TRBJ2-7, the V gene TRBV24-1, with 11 nucleotides matching TRBD2. CDR1 and CDR2 (germline): KGHDR, SFDVKD. This CDR3 contains 14 residues. After removal of 5 bases from V and 2 bases from J, the junction contained 1 base not matched to a gene. The CDR3 sequence is CATSASGGTYEQYF. For the CDR3, the DNA is TGTGCCACCAGTGCTAGCGGGGGGACCTACGAGCAGTACTTC.

V usage is TRBV19 and J usage is TRBJ2-7, with D tentatively TRBD1 (6 bases). The CDR3 has 14 residues. V was trimmed by 7 bases and J by 0 bases, leaving 13 bases between them. Germline V gives CDR1 LNHDA, CDR2 SQIVND (reference sequence). CDR3 region: CASTEQTGSYEQYF. CDR3 coding DNA: TGTGCCAGTACCGAGCAGACAGGCTCCTACGAGCAGTACTTC.

There are many counts of this clonotype. The chain links TRBV6-5 to TRBJ2-3, with a possible D match to TRBD1 (7 bases). The CDR3 is 16 residues long. V lost 4 bases and J lost 0, with 14 bases in between. Germline assignment: CDR1 MNHEY and CDR2 SVGAGI. CDR3 bases: TGTGCCAGCAGTTCCCCCGCGGGACAGAGCACAGATACGCAGTATTTT. It translates to CASSSPAGQSTDTQYF.

The chain has TRBV14 and TRBJ2-7, with a possible D match to TRBD2 (6 bases). CDR1 and CDR2 (germline): SGHDN, FVKESK. The CDR3 is 12 amino acids. V gave up 1 base and J gave up 8 bases, with 9 bases separating them. This CDR3 is CASSQVGGKQYF. The CDR3 DNA sequence: TGTGCCAGCAGCCAAGTTGGGGGGAAGCAGTACTTC.